This record looks at one T cell receptor beta chain sequence and its context. The target of this receptor is not known. Within one base of it there is no much larger clone, and no base qualities were kept. This sample stems from a study of Ad26.COV2.S vaccination and SARS-CoV-2 variants (dated by TCRdb to about 2021). Turning to the overall study: Vaccine-arm donors came from COV1001, a multicentre, randomized, double-blind, placebo-controlled phase I-IIa trial of Ad26.COV2.S in healthy adults. Ad26.COV2.S was administered intramuscularly at 5 x 10^10 or 1 x 10^11 viral particles, either as a single shot or as two shots given 56 days apart. TCRbeta repertoire sequencing served as the tool for gauging how specific and how broad the SARS-CoV-2-reactive T cell receptors were following Ad26.COV2.S vaccination. A total of around 32 samples were included in the TCR-sequenced set, comprising around 19 Ad26.COV2.S vaccine recipients, 5 placebo recipients and 8 SARS-CoV-2 convalescent individuals. Trial participants were randomized into five groups of five: low-dose or high-dose Ad26.COV2.S given once or twice, or placebo on both occasions. Investigators remained blinded to trial group allocation during experiments and outcome assessment.

The treatment or condition tag for this specimen amounts to: around 19 received Ad26.COV2.S at low or high dose, single or two shots; several received placebo; per-sample allocation not given. Repertoires of vaccine and placebo recipients were sequenced from samples taken on day 63 after the first injection. Between 29 July and 7 August 2020, Cohort 1b enrolled 20 to 30 adults aged 18-55 years at one site in Boston, USA. Ad26.COV2.S consisted of a replication-incompetent adenovirus type 26 vector by which a prefusion-stabilized SARS-CoV-2 spike protein from the original Wuhan strain was expressed. The immunoSEQ Assay was used to sequence TCRbeta CDR3 regions. After extraction, genomic DNA underwent amplification by bias-controlled multiplex PCR, followed by high-throughput sequencing. Per the authors' processing: To quantify the absolute abundance of every unique TCRbeta CDR3 region, sequences were collapsed and filtered. T cell fraction was estimated by normalization of TCRbeta template counts to usable DNA, with usable DNA being measured through amplification of reference genes present in all nucleated cells. Repertoire TCRs were annotated as SARS-CoV-2-specific by exact matching of V gene, CDR3 amino acid sequence and J gene to a known reactive TCR set. The reference SARS-CoV-2 TCR set was derived from MIRA and filtered for enrichment in COVID-19-positive ImmuneCODE repertoires, a step that removed public or cross-reactive TCRs. Using the MIRA antigens, annotated TCRs were further analysed by specific ORF or by position within an ORF. Depth was the summed frequency of annotated unique rearrangements, while breadth was defined as annotated unique rearrangements over total unique productive rearrangements. Group comparisons of TCR breadth used two-sided Wilcoxon rank-sum tests. TCRdb limited this immuneACCESS table to in-frame rearrangements with V and J called. A share of clones is missing; checked studies link under half to unresolved V genes, and the rest is unexplained. V and J calls and clone size come straight from that table; D and trimming were deduced from the DNA. The sample table holds about 680,000 clones, of which more than 80% were seen once. The ten largest clones capture approximately 1.5% of the sample.

What the research found in general, with its limitations: After vaccination, substantial breadth of spike-specific CD8+ and CD4+ T cell responses was reported. Comparable non-spike TCR breadth was observed between vaccine and placebo recipients, consistent with only spike being contained in the vaccine. Ad26.COV2.S recipients had higher spike-specific TCR breadth than placebo recipients (P = 0.0014). The study was not powered to compare responses between vaccine doses or regimens. The authors noted that total T cell responses may have been underestimated by the TCR breadth and depth analyses.

Trimming at the junction amounts to 2 bases on V and 5 bases on J, and the germline ends lie 15 bases apart. The CDR3, from cysteine to phenylalanine, totals 14 residues. The DNA shown is the 42-base CDR3, in frame from base 1. Reading the germline V gene (reference sequence) gives CDR1 GTSNPN and CDR2 SVGIG. The sequence joins TRBV30 to TRBJ1-1; a tentative D call is TRBD1 (6 bases match). The sequence was obtained from a person between 18 and 65 years old who received the Ad26.COV2.S COVID-19 vaccine or a placebo. The input for sequencing was peripheral blood, taken in a trial of Ad26.COV2.S vaccine versus placebo. The sequenced DNA: TGTGCCTGGAGTAGGCGGGGGGCCGGGACTGAAGCTTTCTTT. Its amino acids are CAWSRRGAGTEAFF.